The clone carrying this T cell receptor beta chain turned up a few times. Its antigen is as yet unknown. The data were obtained in a study of early T cells in non-severe SARS-CoV-2 infection. As for the study in general: Unpaired chains resulted from sequencing bulk RNA of unsorted whole blood.

Germline CDR1 DFQATT, CDR2 SNEGSKA (reference sequence). V shed 3 bases and J shed 2 bases, with 13 bases lying between them. The CDR3 is made up of 14 amino acids. Each single cDNA molecule received a unique molecular identifier. Using its own MiXCR run on the 5' RACE reads, TCRdb lists one record per CDR3 protein. The sample includes 70,000 to 95,000 distinct CDR3 sequences, around 15% of them seen just once. Whole-study results and caveats: VDJdb-based annotation leaned toward anti-spike CD8 responses and missed private and CD4 specificities.

Sequenced input: whole blood. The chain couples TRBV20-1 to TRBJ1-1, with D perhaps matching TRBD1 (6 bases). The sequence was obtained from an adult who was a healthcare worker with PCR-confirmed SARS-CoV-2 infection or an uninfected control (not recorded which). The CDR3 loop reads CSASGGRGNTEAFF. CDR3 sequence (DNA): TGCAGTGCTAGTGGGGGCAGGGGAAACACTGAAGCTTTCTTT.